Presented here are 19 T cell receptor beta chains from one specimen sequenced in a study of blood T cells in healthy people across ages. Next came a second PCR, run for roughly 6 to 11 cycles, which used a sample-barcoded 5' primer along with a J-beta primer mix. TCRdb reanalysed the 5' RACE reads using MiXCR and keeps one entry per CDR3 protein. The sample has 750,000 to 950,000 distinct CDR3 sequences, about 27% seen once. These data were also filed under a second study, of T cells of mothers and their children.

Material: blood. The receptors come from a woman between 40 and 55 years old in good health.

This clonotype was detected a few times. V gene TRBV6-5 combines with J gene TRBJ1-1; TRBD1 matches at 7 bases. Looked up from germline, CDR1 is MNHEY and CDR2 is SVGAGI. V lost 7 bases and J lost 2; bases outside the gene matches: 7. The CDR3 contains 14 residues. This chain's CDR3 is CASNQGGRNTEAFF. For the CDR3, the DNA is TGTGCCAGCAACCAAGGGGGCAGAAACACTGAAGCTTTCTTT.

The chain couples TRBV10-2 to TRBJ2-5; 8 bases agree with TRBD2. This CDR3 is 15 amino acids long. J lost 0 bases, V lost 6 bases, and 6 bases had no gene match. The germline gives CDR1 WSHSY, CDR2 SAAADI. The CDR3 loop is CASRRLATNQETQYF. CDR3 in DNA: TGCGCCAGCAGGAGACTAGCGACAAACCAAGAGACCCAGTACTTC.

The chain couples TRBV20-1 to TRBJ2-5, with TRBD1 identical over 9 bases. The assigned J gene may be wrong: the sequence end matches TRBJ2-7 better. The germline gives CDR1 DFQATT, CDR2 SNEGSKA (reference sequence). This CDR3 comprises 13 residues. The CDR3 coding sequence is TGCAGTGCTGACCGGGACAGGGAAAACGAGCAGTACTTC. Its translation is CSADRDRENEQYF.

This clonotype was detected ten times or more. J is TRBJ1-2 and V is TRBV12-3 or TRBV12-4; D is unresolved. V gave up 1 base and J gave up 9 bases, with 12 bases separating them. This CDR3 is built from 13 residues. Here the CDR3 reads CASSLGGSGRYTF. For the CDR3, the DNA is TGTGCCAGCAGTTTAGGCGGGTCCGGCCGCTACACCTTC.

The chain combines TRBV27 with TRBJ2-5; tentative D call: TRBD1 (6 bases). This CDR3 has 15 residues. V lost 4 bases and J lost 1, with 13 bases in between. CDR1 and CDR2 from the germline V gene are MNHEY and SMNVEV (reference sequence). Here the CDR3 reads CASSSFRDTQETQYF. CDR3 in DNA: TGTGCCAGCAGTTCATTCCGGGACACCCAAGAGACCCAGTACTTC.

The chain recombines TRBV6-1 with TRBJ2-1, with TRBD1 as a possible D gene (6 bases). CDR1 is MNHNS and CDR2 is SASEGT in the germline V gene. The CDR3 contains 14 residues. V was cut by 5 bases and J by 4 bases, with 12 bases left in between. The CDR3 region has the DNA TGTGCCAGCAGTATACGGGACACATACAATGAGCAGTTCTTC. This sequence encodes CASSIRDTYNEQFF.

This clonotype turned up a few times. CDR3 in amino acids: CASTWGGTNTEAFF. The CDR3 DNA reads as TGTGCCAGCACCTGGGGGGGGACGAACACTGAAGCTTTCTTT. This chain links TRBV12-3 or TRBV12-4 with TRBJ1-1; weak D call: TRBD1 (5 bases). V lost 7 bases and J 1 base, leaving 13 bases between the germline ends. The CDR3 sequence is 14 residues long.

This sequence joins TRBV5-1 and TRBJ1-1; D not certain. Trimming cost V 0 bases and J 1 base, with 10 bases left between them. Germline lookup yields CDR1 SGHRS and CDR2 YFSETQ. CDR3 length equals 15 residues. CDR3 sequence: CASSLGTTTNTEAFF. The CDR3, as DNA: TGCGCCAGCAGCTTGGGGACTACAACGAACACTGAAGCTTTCTTT.

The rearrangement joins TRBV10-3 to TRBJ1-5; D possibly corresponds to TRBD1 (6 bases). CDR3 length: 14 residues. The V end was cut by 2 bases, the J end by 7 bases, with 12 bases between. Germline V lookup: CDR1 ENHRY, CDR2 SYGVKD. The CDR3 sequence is CAISEGGPGQPQHF. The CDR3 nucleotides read TGTGCCATCAGTGAGGGGGGGCCGGGCCAGCCCCAGCATTTT.

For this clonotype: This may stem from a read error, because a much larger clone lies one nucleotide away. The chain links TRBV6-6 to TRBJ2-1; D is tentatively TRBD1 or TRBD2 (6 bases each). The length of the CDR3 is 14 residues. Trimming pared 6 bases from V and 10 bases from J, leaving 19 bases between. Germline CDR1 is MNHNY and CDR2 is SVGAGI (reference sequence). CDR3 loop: CASRSTGSDYEQFF. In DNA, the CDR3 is TGTGCCAGCAGATCCACAGGGTCGGACTACGAGCAGTTCTTC.

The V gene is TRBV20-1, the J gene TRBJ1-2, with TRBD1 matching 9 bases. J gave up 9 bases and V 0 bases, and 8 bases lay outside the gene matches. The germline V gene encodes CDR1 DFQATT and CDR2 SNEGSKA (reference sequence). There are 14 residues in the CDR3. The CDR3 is CSARDGGQGGRYTF. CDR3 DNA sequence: TGCAGTGCTAGAGATGGGGGACAGGGCGGTCGCTACACCTTC.

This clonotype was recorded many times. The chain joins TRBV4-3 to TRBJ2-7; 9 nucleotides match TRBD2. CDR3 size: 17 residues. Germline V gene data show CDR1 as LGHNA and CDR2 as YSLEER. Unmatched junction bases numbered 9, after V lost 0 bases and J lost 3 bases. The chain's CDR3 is CASSQDWTGTSYYEQYF. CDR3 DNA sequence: TGCGCCAGCAGCCAAGATTGGACCGGGACTAGCTACTACGAGCAGTACTTC.

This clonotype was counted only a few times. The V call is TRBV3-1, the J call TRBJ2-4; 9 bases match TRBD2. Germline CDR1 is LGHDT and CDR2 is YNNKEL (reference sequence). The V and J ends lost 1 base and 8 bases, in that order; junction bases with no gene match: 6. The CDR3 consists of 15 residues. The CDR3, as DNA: TGTGCCAGCAGCCAAGCAGGCGGGGGGGTTCACATTCAGTACTTC. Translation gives CASSQAGGGVHIQYF.

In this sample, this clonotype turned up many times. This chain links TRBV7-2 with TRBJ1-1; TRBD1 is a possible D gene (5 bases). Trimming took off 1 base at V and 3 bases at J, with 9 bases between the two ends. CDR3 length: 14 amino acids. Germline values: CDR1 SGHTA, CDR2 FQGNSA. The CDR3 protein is CASSLVKGHTEAFF. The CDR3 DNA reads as TGTGCCAGCAGCTTAGTCAAGGGGCACACTGAAGCTTTCTTT.

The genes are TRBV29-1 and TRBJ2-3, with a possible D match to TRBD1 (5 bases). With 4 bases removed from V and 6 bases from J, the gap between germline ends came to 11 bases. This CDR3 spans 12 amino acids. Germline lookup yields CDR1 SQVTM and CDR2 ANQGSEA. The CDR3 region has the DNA TGCAGCGTTGTAGGGGCCCCTGATACGCAGTATTTT. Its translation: CSVVGAPDTQYF.

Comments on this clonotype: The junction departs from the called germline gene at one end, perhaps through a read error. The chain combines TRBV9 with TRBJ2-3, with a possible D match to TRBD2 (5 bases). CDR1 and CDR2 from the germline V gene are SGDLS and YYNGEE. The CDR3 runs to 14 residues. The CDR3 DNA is TGTGCCAGCGCAAAGGCGGGCTCCACAGATGCGCAGTATTTT. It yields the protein CASAKAGSTDAQYF.

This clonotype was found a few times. This CDR3 is CASGRVNTEAFF. In nucleotides, the CDR3 is TGTGCCAGCGGCCGGGTAAACACTGAAGCTTTCTTT. This rearrangement joins TRBV12-3 or TRBV12-4 to TRBJ1-1; D is unresolved. This CDR3 is 12 amino acids long. Deletions cut 8 bases from V and 2 bases from J, with 9 bases between.

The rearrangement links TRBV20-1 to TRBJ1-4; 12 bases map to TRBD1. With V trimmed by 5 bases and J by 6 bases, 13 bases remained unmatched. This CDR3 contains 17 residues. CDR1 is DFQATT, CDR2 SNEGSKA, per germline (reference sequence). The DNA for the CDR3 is TGCAGTGCTCAGTACGGGACAGGGGGCAGTGGGGATGAAAAACTGTTTTTT. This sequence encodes CSAQYGTGGSGDEKLFF.

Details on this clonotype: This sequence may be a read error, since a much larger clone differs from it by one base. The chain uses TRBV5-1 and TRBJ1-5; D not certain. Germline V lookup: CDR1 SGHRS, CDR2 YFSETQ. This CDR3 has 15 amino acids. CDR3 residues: CASSLTGLSNQPRHF. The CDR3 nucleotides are TGCGCCAGCAGCCTGACGGGGTTAAGCAATCAGCCCCGGCATTTT.